The clone carrying this TCR beta chain was seen a handful of times. Antigen specificity is unknown. The germline V gene encodes CDR1 SGHTA and CDR2 FQGNSA. Trimming cost V 0 bases and J 2 bases, with 9 bases left between them. CDR3 length equals 15 residues. The sample belongs to a study of molecular identifiers for immune sequencing clone quantification. Study summary: Replicates partitioned RNA from about 20,000 or 100,000 naive CD8 cells into five parts, sequencing four.

Study-level points and caveats: Clones exceeding 20 RNA copies carried over 99% of effector molecules but under 1% of naive-cell molecules.

Previously published methods and listed TCR primers were used for the bulk TCR libraries. TCRdb reprocessed the PCR reads with MiXCR, giving one entry per CDR3 protein. The table shows approximately 54,000 distinct CDR3 sequences, with 25% occurring only once. Naive CD8 libraries were made from around 18,000 to 910,000 sorted cells, and they used 10%, 30% or 50% RNA. The origin of this receptor is a human donor in good health. Some libraries in this study had Jurkat cell RNA spiked in. The specimen sequenced was naive CD8+ T cells from blood, with Jurkat cell RNA spiked in. This sample's subset: FACS-sorted CD8+CD4-CCR7+CD45RA+ naive T cells. The V call is TRBV7-2, the J call TRBJ2-3; weak D call: TRBD2 (6 bases). The DNA of the CDR3 is TGTGCCAGCAGCTTAGCTAGCGGTTACACAGATACGCAGTATTTT. Translating gives CASSLASGYTDTQYF. Supplemented by reference TRBV7-2 and TRBJ2-3, the full variable domain reads GAGVSQSPSNKVTEKGKDVELRCDPISGHTALYWYRQSLGQGLEFLIYFQGNSAPDKSGLPSDRFSAERTGGSVSTLTIQRTQQEDSAVYLCASSLASGYTDTQYFGPGTRLTVL.